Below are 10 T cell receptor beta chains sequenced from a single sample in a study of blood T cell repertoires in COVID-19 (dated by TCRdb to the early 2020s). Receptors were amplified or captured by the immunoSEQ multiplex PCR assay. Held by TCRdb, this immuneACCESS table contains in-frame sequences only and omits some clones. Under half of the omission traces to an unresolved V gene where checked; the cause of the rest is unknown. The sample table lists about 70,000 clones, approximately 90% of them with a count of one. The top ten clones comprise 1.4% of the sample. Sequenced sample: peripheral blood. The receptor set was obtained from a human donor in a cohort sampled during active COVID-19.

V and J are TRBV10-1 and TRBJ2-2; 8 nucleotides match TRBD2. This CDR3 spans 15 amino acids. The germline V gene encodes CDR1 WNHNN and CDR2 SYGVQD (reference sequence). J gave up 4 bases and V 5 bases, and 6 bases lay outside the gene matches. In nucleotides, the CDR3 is TGCGCCAGCAGTCGAGCGGGAGAGGGCACCGGGGAGCTGTTTTTT. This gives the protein CASSRAGEGTGELFF.

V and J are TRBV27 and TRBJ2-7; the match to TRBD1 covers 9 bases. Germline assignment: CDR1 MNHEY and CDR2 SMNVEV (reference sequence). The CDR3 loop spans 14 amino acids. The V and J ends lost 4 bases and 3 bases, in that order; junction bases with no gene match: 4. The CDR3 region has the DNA TGTGCCAGCAGTTGGGGACAGGGAAGCTACGAGCAGTACTTC. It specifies CASSWGQGSYEQYF.

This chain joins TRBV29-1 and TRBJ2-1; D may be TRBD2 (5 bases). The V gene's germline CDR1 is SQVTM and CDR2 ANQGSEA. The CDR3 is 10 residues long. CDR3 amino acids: CGGGHNEQFF. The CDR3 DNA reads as TGCGGCGGAGGTCACAATGAGCAGTTCTTC.

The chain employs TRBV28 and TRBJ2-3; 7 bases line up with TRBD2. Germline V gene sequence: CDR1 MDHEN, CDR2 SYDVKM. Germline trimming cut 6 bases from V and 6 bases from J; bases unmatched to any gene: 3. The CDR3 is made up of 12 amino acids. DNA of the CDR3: TGTGCCAGCAGGGGTAGCGGGGATACGCAGTATTTT. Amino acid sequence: CASRGSGDTQYF.

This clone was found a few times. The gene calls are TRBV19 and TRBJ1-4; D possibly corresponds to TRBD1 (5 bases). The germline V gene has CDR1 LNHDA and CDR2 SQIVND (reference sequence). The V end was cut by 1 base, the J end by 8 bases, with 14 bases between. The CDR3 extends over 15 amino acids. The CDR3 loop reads CASSIGRGEGEKLFF. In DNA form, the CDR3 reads TGTGCCAGTAGTATAGGTCGGGGGGAAGGGGAAAAACTGTTTTTT.

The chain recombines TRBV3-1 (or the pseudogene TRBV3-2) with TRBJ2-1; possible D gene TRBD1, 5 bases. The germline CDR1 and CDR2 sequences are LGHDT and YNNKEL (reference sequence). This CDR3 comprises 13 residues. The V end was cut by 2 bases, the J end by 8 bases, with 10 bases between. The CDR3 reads CASSQRGQHEQFF. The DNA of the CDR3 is TGTGCCAGCAGCCAAAGGGGTCAGCATGAGCAGTTCTTC.

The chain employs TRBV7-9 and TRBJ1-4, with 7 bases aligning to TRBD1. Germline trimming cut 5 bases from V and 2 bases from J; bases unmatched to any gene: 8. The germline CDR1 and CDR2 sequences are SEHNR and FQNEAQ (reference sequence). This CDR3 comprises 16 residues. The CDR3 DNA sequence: TGTGCCAGCAGCCAGACAGGGATTTCGACTAATGAAAAACTGTTTTTT. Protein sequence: CASSQTGISTNEKLFF.

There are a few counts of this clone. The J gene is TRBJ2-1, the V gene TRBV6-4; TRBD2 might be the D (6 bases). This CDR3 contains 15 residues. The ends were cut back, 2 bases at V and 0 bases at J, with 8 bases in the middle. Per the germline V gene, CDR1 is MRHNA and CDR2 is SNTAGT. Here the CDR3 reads CASSDTGGSYNEQFF. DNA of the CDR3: TGTGCCAGCAGTGACACCGGGGGCTCCTACAATGAGCAGTTCTTC.

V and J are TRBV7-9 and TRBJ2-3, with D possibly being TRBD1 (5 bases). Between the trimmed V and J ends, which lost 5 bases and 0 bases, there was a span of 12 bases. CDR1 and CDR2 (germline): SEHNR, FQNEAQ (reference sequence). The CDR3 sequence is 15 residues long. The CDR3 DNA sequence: TGTGCCAGCAGCGCAAATAAGGGGAGCACAGATACGCAGTATTTT. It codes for CASSANKGSTDTQYF.

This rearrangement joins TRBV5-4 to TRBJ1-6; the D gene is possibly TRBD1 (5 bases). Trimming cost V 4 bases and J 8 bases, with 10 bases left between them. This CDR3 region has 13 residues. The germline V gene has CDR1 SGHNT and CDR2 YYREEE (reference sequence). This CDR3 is CASSPDSYSPLHF. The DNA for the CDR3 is TGTGCCAGCAGCCCCGACAGCTATTCACCCCTCCACTTT.